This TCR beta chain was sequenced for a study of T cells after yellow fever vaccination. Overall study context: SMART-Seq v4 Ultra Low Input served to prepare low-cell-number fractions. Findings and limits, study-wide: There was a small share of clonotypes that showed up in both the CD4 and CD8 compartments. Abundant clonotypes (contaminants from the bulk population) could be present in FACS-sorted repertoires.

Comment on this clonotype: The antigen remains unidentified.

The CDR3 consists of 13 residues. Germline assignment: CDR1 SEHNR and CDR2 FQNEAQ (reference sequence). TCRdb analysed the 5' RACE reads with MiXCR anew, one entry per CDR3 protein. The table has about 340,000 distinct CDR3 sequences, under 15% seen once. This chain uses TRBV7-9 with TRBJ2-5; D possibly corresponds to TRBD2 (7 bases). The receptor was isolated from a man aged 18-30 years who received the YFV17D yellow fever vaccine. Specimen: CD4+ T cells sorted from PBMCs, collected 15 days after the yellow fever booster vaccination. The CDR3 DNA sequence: TGTGCTTACCGATCGAGGGGGGGAGAGACCCAGTACTTC. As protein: CAYRSRGGETQYF.